This T cell receptor (beta chain) was recorded in a study of blood T cell repertoires in COVID-19. Background on the study: Samples taken during acute and convalescent COVID-19 were collected in the United States, Italy and Spain. T cells, B-cell-depleted T cells, or PBMCs supplied cDNA or gDNA.

Germline lookup yields CDR1 LGHNT and CDR2 FRNRAP. The V gene lost 0 bases and the J gene lost 5 bases, with 18 bases spanning the gap. CDR3 length: 17 amino acids. Original analysis: Estimation of nucleated cell counts relied on the amplification of reference gene primers. Measured with immunoSEQ multiplex PCR; TCRdb has only the in-frame clones, and not every one. That table furnishes V, J and clone size, whereas the DNA furnished D and trimming. The sample consists of 250,000 to 300,000 clones, roughly 91% of them appearing once. This chain links TRBV12-5 with TRBJ2-3, with D possibly being TRBD1 (5 bases). This clonotype was sampled from a man aged 40-49 years with acute or convalescent COVID-19. Material for sequencing was peripheral blood. This CDR3 is CASGLVGPQGGIDTQYF. CDR3 nucleotides: TGTGCTAGTGGTTTGGTGGGGCCCCAGGGTGGGATAGATACGCAGTATTTT. Full variable domain (remainder filled in from reference TRBV12-5 and TRBJ2-3): DARVTQTPRHKVTEMGQEVTMRCQPILGHNTVFWYRQTMMQGLELLAYFRNRAPLDDSGMPKDRFSAEMPDATLATLKIQPSEPRDSAVYFCASGLVGPQGGIDTQYFGPGTRLTVL.